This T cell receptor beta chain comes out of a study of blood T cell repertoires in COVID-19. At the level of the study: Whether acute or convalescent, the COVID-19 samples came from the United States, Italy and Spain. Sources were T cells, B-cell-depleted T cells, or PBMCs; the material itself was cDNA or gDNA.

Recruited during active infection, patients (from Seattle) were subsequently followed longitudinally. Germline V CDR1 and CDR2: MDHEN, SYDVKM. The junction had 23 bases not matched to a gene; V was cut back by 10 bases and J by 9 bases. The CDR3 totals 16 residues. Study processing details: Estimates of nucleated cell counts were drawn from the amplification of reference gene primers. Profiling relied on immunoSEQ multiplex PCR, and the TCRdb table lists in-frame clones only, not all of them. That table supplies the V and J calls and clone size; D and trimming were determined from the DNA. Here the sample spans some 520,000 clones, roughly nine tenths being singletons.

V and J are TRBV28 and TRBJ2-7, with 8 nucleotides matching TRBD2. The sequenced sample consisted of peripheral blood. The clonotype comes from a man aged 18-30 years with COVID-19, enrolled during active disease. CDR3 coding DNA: TGTGCCACCAGACCCTCTAGCGGGTCGATCGAGGTCAGGCAGTACTTC. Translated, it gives CATRPSSGSIEVRQYF.